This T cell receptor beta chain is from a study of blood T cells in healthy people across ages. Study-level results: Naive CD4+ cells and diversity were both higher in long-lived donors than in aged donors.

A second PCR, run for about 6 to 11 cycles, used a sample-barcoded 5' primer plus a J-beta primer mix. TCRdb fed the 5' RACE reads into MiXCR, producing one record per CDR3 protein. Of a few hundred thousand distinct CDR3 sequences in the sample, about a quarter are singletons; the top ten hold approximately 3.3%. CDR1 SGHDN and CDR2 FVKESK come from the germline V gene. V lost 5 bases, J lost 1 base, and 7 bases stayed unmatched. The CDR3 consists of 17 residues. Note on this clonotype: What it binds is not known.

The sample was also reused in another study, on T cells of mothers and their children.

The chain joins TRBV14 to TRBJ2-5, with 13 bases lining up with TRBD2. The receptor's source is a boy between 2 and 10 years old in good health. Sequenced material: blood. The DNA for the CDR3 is TGTGCCAGCAGCAATAGACTAGCGGGGGGCTTCCAAGAGACCCAGTACTTC. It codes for CASSNRLAGGFQETQYF.